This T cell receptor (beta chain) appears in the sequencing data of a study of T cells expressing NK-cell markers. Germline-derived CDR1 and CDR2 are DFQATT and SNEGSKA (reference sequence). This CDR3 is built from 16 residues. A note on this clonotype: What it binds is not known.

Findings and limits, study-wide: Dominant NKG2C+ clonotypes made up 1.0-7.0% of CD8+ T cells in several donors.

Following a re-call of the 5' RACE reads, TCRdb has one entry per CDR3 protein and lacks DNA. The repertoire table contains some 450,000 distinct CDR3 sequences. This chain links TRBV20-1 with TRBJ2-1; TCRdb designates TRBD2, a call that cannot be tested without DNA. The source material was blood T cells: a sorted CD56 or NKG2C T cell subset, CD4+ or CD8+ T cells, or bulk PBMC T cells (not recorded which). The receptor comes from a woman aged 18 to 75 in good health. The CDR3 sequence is CSARERGARLGDEQFF.